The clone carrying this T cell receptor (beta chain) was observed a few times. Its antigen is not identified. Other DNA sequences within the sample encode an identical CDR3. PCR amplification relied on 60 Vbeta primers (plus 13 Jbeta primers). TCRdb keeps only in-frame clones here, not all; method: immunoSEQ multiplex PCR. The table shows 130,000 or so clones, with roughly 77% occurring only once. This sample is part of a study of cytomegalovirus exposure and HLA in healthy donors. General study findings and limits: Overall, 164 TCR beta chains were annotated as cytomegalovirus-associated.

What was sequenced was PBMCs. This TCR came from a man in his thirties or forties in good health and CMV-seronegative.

The CDR3 nucleotides read TGTGCCAGCAGTCGGACAGGGAACACTGAAGCTTTCTTT. Encoded protein: CASSRTGNTEAFF. The chain couples TRBV6-5 to TRBJ1-1; 7 bases are a match to TRBD1. CDR1 is MNHEY and CDR2 is SVGAGI in the germline V gene. The CDR3 sequence is 13 residues long. J lost 1 base, V lost 5 bases, and 1 base had no gene match.